This T cell receptor beta chain came from a study of blood T cell repertoires in COVID-19 (dated by TCRdb to 2018 to 2020). Broadly, across the study: Samples from collaborators originated in the United States, Italy and Spain and spanned both the acute and convalescent phases of COVID-19. The prospective study material was composed of cDNA or gDNA derived from T cells, B-cell-depleted T cells, or PBMCs. The dataset comprised deeply sampled blood TCRbeta repertoires from subjects exposed to, actively infected with, or recovered from COVID-19. The repertoires were released in a freely available public database meant as a resource for research on the immune response to SARS-CoV-2. The samples were drawn from the first 160 participants of the ongoing ImmuneRACE study and from 1,200 or so subjects provided by 6 global collaborators. A de-identified subject ID, COVID-19 status, age in years and sex were almost always included in the sample metadata. Where HLA class I and class II types were available, the types were taken from metadata supplied by the sample provider, not from assay-based typing. Broader findings and caveats from the paper: The amount of clinical and demographic metadata varied by source and participant and was provided uncurated.

Worth noting for this clone: It lacks a known antigen. Base qualities are not at hand, and no much larger clone is one base apart.

Participants in the prospective study were aged 18 to 89 years, lived in 20 to 30 United States geographic areas, and enrolled through a virtual design. In the prospective study, participants were assigned to cohorts based on the clinical history participants reported in a screening survey and a study questionnaire. For ImmuneRACE Cohort 3, a participant was defined as recovered based on two consecutive negative NP/OP PCR tests, clearance by a healthcare professional, or resolution of symptoms. In the prospective study, whole blood, serum and a nasopharyngeal or oropharyngeal swab were collected from each participant by mobile phlebotomists. Prospective study participants could optionally give additional blood draws and questionnaires over an approximately two-month period. Blood samples from the prospective study were shipped frozen or at room temperature prior to DNA extraction. The immunoSEQ Assay, a bias-controlled multiplex PCR, was used to amplify TCRbeta CDR3 regions from genomic DNA. The paper's processing steps were these. The number of nucleated cells in each sample was estimated from the amplification of reference gene primers within the assay. To quantify the absolute abundance of each unique TCRbeta CDR3 rearrangement, sequence reads were collapsed and filtered. For each sample, productive Simpson clonality was calculated as the square root of Simpson's diversity index across productive rearrangements. The source is immuneACCESS, and TCRdb retained only in-frame sequences with V and J called. Part of the clones is not carried over; for the studies checked, unresolved V genes explain less than half of this, and the remainder is unexplained. The D gene and trimming were derived from the DNA, and the V and J assignments and clone size from that table. The sample records 310,000 or so clones, roughly nine tenths of which are singletons. About 5.5% of the sample goes to the ten largest clones.

Sequencing was done on a sample of PBMCs or T cells enriched from blood (not recorded which). The receptor comes from a middle-aged woman who had recovered from COVID-19.

The CDR3 loop reads CASSRLQGAGNTIYF. Here is the DNA: TGTGCCAGCAGCCGTCTACAGGGGGCTGGAAACACCATATATTTT. The chain joins TRBV7-9 to TRBJ1-3, and 8 junctional nucleotides match TRBD1. From cysteine to phenylalanine, the CDR3 is 15 amino acids long. Here the CDR3 DNA is all that survives: 45 bases in frame from base 1. For this chain, trimming is 5 bases at the V end and 2 bases at the J end, and the number of junction bases without a gene match is 5. CDR1 and CDR2 (SEHNR, FQNEAQ) derive from the germline V gene (reference sequence).